This T cell receptor (beta chain) was sequenced for a study of regulatory T cells in long-lasting Graves disease. Trimming at V came to 1 base and at J to 6 bases, leaving 6 bases not matched to a gene. Germline V CDR1 and CDR2: MGHRA, YSYEKL. The CDR3 has 16 amino acids. The time point: newly diagnosed GD, antithyroid drugs for less than 3 months. From PBMCs, RNA was extracted and then used to make the TCR library. Sequencing libraries for TCR beta were prepared with iRepertoire HTBI primers and Arm-PCR of CDR3 regions. TCRdb fed the multiplex PCR reads into MiXCR, producing one record per CDR3 protein. Of 680,000 or so distinct CDR3 sequences in the sample, roughly 15% are singletons; the top ten hold roughly 18%. A further study also used this sample, focusing on T cells in Graves' hyperthyroidism and ophthalmopathy. Per that paper: Primed by the HTBI set, a first-round RT-PCR was run on the TCR CDR3.

The sequence came from a woman in her twenties or thirties with Graves disease. The chain links TRBV4-1 to TRBJ2-2, with 9 bases identical to TRBD1. The sample consisted of peripheral blood mononuclear cells (PBMCs), taken at new diagnosis, from a patient treated with antithyroid drugs. This CDR3 reads CASSQAGQGRPGELFF. CDR3 sequence (DNA): TGCGCCAGCAGCCAAGCGGGACAGGGAAGGCCCGGGGAGCTGTTTTTT.